This entry is about one TCR beta chain. Its specific antigen is unknown. The input lacks base qualities; no much larger clone sits a single base away. This specimen comes from a study of blood T cell repertoires in COVID-19 (dated by TCRdb to about 2020). Notes on the research overall: The collaborator samples originated in the United States, Italy and Spain and spanned the acute and convalescent phases of COVID-19. The repertoires were released in a freely available public database intended as a resource for research on the immune response to SARS-CoV-2. Where HLA class I and class II types were available, the types were taken from metadata supplied by the sample provider, not from assay-based typing. The material from the prospective study consisted of cDNA or gDNA derived from T cells, B-cell-depleted T cells, or PBMCs. Subjects who had been exposed to COVID-19, were actively infected with it, or had recovered from it provided the deeply sampled blood TCRbeta repertoires that made up the dataset. The samples were drawn from two sources: the first 160 participants of the ongoing ImmuneRACE study, and over 1,000 subjects contributed by 6 global collaborators. The sample metadata nearly always contained a de-identified subject ID, COVID-19 status, age in years and sex.

Participants in the prospective study were enrolled through a virtual design, were aged roughly 18 to 100 years, and lived in some 24 United States geographic areas. To assign participants to cohorts, the prospective study relied on clinical history that participants themselves reported in a screening survey and a study questionnaire. Recovered participants in ImmuneRACE Cohort 3 were defined as having two consecutive negative NP/OP PCR tests, clearance from a healthcare professional, or resolution of symptoms. In the prospective study, whole blood, serum and a nasopharyngeal or oropharyngeal swab were collected from each participant by mobile phlebotomists. Prospective study participants could optionally give additional blood draws and questionnaires over an approximately 2-month period. Blood samples from the prospective study were shipped frozen or at room temperature prior to DNA extraction.

CDR1 and CDR2 are drawn from the germline V gene (reference sequence): GTSNPN, SVGIG. From cysteine to phenylalanine, the CDR3 is 12 amino acids long. Kept here is only the CDR3 DNA, which spans 36 bases and is read in frame from base 1. V is cut by 0 bases and J by 6 bases, and the space between the germline ends is 8 bases. General conclusions and limits of the study: Clinical and demographic metadata were provided uncurated, with the amount varying by source and participant.

TCRbeta CDR3 regions were amplified from genomic DNA by means of the immunoSEQ Assay, a bias-controlled multiplex PCR. Turning to the authors' computational methods: The number of nucleated cells in each sample was estimated from the amplification of reference gene primers within the assay. To quantify the absolute abundance of each unique TCRbeta CDR3 rearrangement, sequence reads were collapsed and filtered. For each sample, productive Simpson clonality was calculated as the square root of Simpson's diversity index across productive rearrangements. As stored in TCRdb, this immuneACCESS dataset retains in-frame rearrangements with V and J assigned. A fraction of the clones does not appear; measured against another copy, unresolved V genes explain less than half of the discrepancy, and the remainder lacks a known reason. V and J calls and clone size come straight from that table; D and trimming were deduced from the DNA. The sample yields 200,000 to 250,000 clones; approximately 80% were counted once. Under 2% of the sample belongs to the ten largest clones.

The clonotype originates from a man in his sixties who had recovered from COVID-19. This chain joins TRBV30 to TRBJ1-1; the D segment cannot be called with confidence. The sample comprised PBMCs or T cells enriched from blood (not recorded which). The nucleotide sequence is TGTGCCTGGAGTGTACAGTGGTCTGAAGCTTTCTTT. Its product reads: CAWSVQWSEAFF.